This T cell receptor (beta chain) was retrieved from a study of cytomegalovirus exposure and HLA in healthy donors. Study-level results: Because they were indistinguishable, some V segments, including TRBV6-2 and TRBV6-3, were excluded.

The CDR3 totals 15 residues. Trimming took 1 base from V and 5 from J; bases not matched to a gene: 6. Germline values: CDR1 MGHRA, CDR2 YSYEKL. A multiplex PCR was run with 60 Vbeta primers and 13 Jbeta primers. TCRdb keeps only in-frame clones here, not all; method: immunoSEQ multiplex PCR. The sample holds some 200,000 clones, around 80% seen once. In this sample, this clone turned up many times. Its specificity is unknown. The clonotype originates from a boy younger than 10 in good health and CMV-seronegative. This chain links TRBV4-1 with TRBJ2-5; 8 bases fit TRBD2. Sequenced: PBMCs. CDR3 DNA: TGCGCCAGCAGCCAAGTCCAAGCGGGGGTGGAGACCCAGTACTTC. Its protein product is CASSQVQAGVETQYF.